The 26 T cell receptor beta chains below were found in one sample sequenced in a study of blood T cells in healthy people across ages. PCR was performed a second time for about 6 to 12 cycles using a sample-barcoded 5' primer and a J-beta primer mix. TCRdb re-derived calls from the 5' RACE reads in MiXCR, one entry per CDR3 protein. The repertoire consists of 1.2 million to 1.5 million distinct CDR3 sequences, with around two fifths occurring once and the leading ten covering approximately 7.9%. The sequencing sample was made of blood. The receptors stem from a woman younger than 30 in good health.

The CDR3 nucleotides read TGTGCCAGCTTATTAGACAGGGCTCACACTGAAGCTTTCTTT. Amino acids: CASLLDRAHTEAFF. The gene calls are TRBV18 and TRBJ1-1, with 7 bases matching TRBD1. With V trimmed by 7 bases and J by 3 bases, 8 bases remained unmatched. This CDR3 contains 14 residues. Germline CDR1 and CDR2: KGHSH and LQKENI.

This clonotype is a singleton in its sample. The chain uses TRBV20-1 and TRBJ2-3; TRBD1 aligns across 7 bases. The ends lost 6 bases at V and 3 bases at J; junction bases unmatched: 12. CDR1 DFQATT and CDR2 SNEGSKA come from the germline V gene (reference sequence). This CDR3 comprises 15 residues. CDR3 bases: TGCAGTGCGGTGACACAGGGGAAAAGGACAGATACGCAGTATTTT. It yields the protein CSAVTQGKRTDTQYF.

The chain joins TRBV28 to TRBJ2-7; 11 bases match TRBD1. CDR1 is MDHEN, CDR2 SYDVKM, per germline. Trimming cost V 2 bases and J 3 bases; bases outside gene matches: 12. The CDR3 covers 18 residues. The CDR3, as DNA: TGTGCCAGCAGTTTACCATTGCCGGGACAGGGGGATAACTACGAGCAGTACTTC. Translating it yields CASSLPLPGQGDNYEQYF. The complete variable domain, with remaining parts taken from reference TRBV28 and TRBJ2-7, reads DVKVTQSSRYLVKRTGEKVFLECVQDMDHENMFWYRQDPGLGLRLIYFSYDVKMKEKGDIPEGYSVSREKKERFSLILESASTNQTSMYLCASSLPLPGQGDNYEQYFGPGTRLTVT.

J is TRBJ1-5 and V is TRBV20-1; D remains ambiguous. CDR1 and CDR2 (germline): DFQATT, SNEGSKA (reference sequence). Trimming cost V 5 bases and J 0 bases, with 11 bases left between them. This CDR3 contains 14 residues. This CDR3 reads CSAYTTYSNQPQHF. In nucleotides, the CDR3 is TGCAGTGCTTACACCACCTATAGCAATCAGCCCCAGCATTTT.

This rearrangement joins TRBV29-1 to TRBJ2-5; maybe TRBD2 (6 bases). This CDR3 has 16 amino acids. In germline, CDR1 is SQVTM, CDR2 ANQGSEA. V lost 6 bases and J 6 bases, leaving 26 bases between the germline ends. The CDR3 is CSVRTPGLAMGKTQYF. CDR3 bases: TGCAGCGTACGTACCCCGGGACTGGCAATGGGAAAGACCCAGTACTTC.

The chain carries TRBV5-6 and TRBJ2-6, with 10 positions matching TRBD1. The V gene's germline CDR1 is SGHDT and CDR2 YYEEEE. The CDR3 has 15 residues. V gave up 4 bases and J gave up 11 bases; unmatched junction bases: 9. As DNA, the CDR3 is TGTGCCAGCAGCGCGGCCGGGACAGGGGAAGACGTCCTGACTTTC. It codes for CASSAAGTGEDVLTF.

The rearrangement links TRBV20-1 to TRBJ2-1, with 10 bases aligning to TRBD2. Germline lookup yields CDR1 DFQATT and CDR2 SNEGSKA (reference sequence). J was trimmed by 0 bases and V by 4 bases; bases with no gene match: 12. The CDR3 sequence is 18 residues long. The CDR3 coding sequence is TGCAGTGCTACTGGAAGTAGCGGGGGGCCAATCTCCTACAATGAGCAGTTCTTC. Residues: CSATGSSGGPISYNEQFF.

The V call is TRBV5-1, the J call TRBJ2-5; D might be TRBD1 (6 bases). The CDR3 runs 14 residues. From germline, CDR1 is SGHRS and CDR2 YFSETQ. V was clipped by 4 bases and J by 3 bases, with 13 bases between them. The CDR3 protein is CASSPGQTEETQYF. The CDR3, as DNA: TGCGCCAGCAGCCCAGGACAGACCGAAGAGACCCAGTACTTC.

In this sample, this clonotype turned up a few times. The CDR3 loop reads CASKPSGRNSYNEQFF. The CDR3 nucleotides read TGTGCCAGCAAACCCTCAGGACGGAACTCCTACAATGAGCAGTTCTTC. The rearrangement joins TRBV2 to TRBJ2-1; no clear D gene. The germline V gene has CDR1 SNHLY and CDR2 FYNNEI. Trimming took off 7 bases at V and 0 bases at J, with 16 bases between the two ends. The CDR3 sequence is 16 residues long.

This clonotype was seen a handful of times. The gene calls are TRBV24-1 and TRBJ2-7; TRBD1 aligns across 9 bases. This CDR3 comprises 15 residues. V shed 3 bases and J 6 bases; nucleotides not matched to a gene: 8. Per germline, CDR1 KGHDR and CDR2 SFDVKD. The CDR3 loop reads CATSDTGTGRGEQYF. CDR3 bases: TGTGCCACCAGTGATACCGGGACAGGGAGAGGCGAGCAGTACTTC.

This clonotype appeared many times. V gene TRBV3-1 combines with J gene TRBJ2-7, with no clear D. Germline V gene lookup returns CDR1 LGHDT and CDR2 YNNKEL (reference sequence). Trimming removed 1 base from V and 2 bases from J, with 9 bases in between. The CDR3 length is 14 residues. CDR3 in amino acids: CASSQGLGTYEQYF. In DNA, the CDR3 is TGTGCCAGCAGCCAAGGTCTAGGAACCTACGAGCAGTACTTC.

The chain carries TRBV14 and TRBJ2-3, with 7 bases matching TRBD2. Germline V CDR1 and CDR2: SGHDN, FVKESK. V was clipped by 8 bases and J by 3 bases; unmatched bases: 8. The CDR3 sequence is 14 residues long. For the CDR3, the DNA is TGTGCCAGCCGAAGCGGGGTTGCTACAGATACGCAGTATTTT. Amino acid sequence: CASRSGVATDTQYF. The variable domain in full, completed from reference TRBV14 and TRBJ2-3, reads EAGVTQFPSHSVIEKGQTVTLRCDPISGHDNLYWYRRVMGKEIKFLLHFVKESKQDESGMPNNRFLAERTGGTYSTLKVQPAELEDSGVYFCASRSGVATDTQYFGPGTRLTVL.

This clonotype was counted between two and nine times. This rearrangement joins TRBV20-1 to TRBJ1-5; tentative D call: TRBD1 (5 bases). From germline, CDR1 is DFQATT and CDR2 SNEGSKA (reference sequence). Trimming shortened V by 2 bases and J by 5 bases, and 13 bases separated the two germline ends. The CDR3 covers 14 residues. The CDR3 DNA reads TGCAGTGCTAGAAATTCGGGGGGTTATCAGCCCCAGCATTTT. Protein product: CSARNSGGYQPQHF.

J is TRBJ2-5 and V is TRBV4-1, with TRBD2 matching 7 bases. V gave up 1 base and J gave up 5 bases; unmatched junction bases: 7. This CDR3 region has 15 residues. Per germline, CDR1 MGHRA and CDR2 YSYEKL. CDR3 protein: CASSQVRSSGETQYF. CDR3 coding DNA: TGCGCCAGCAGCCAAGTAAGGTCTAGCGGCGAGACCCAGTACTTC.

There are a few counts of this clonotype. The rearrangement links TRBV6-1 to TRBJ2-5; D remains ambiguous. The CDR3 length is 13 residues. The ends were cut back, 5 bases at V and 5 bases at J, with 12 bases in the middle. Germline V gene lookup returns CDR1 MNHNS and CDR2 SASEGT. CDR3 nucleotides: TGTGCCAGCAGTCACGTCCTCGGGGAGACCCAGTACTTC. It yields the protein CASSHVLGETQYF.

This clonotype was found many times. The V gene is TRBV29-1, the J gene TRBJ2-7; no reliable D call. The CDR3 spans 11 residues. Germline CDR1 and CDR2: SQVTM and ANQGSEA. Deletions cut 6 bases from V and 4 bases from J, with 10 bases between. The DNA of the CDR3 is TGCAGCGTCCAACGGTCGTACGAGCAGTACTTC. It encodes CSVQRSYEQYF.

The table lists this clonotype with a count of one. Possible read error: a much larger clone is one base away. The chain couples TRBV29-1 to TRBJ2-5, with D perhaps matching TRBD2 (5 bases). The germline CDR1 and CDR2 sequences are SQVTM and ANQGSEA. This CDR3 is built from 11 residues. The CDR3 region is CNLRDLETQYF. In DNA, the CDR3 is TGCAACCTCCGGGATCTGGAGACCCAGTACTTC. The entire variable domain, with the rest obtained from reference TRBV29-1 and TRBJ2-5, is as follows: SAVISQKPSRDICQRGTSLTIQCQVDSQVTMMFWYRQQPGQSLTLIATANQGSEATYESGFVIDKFPISRPNLTFSTLTVSNMSPEDSSIYLCNLRDLETQYFGPGTRLLVL.

J is TRBJ1-2 and V is TRBV7-9, with 7 bases matching TRBD1. V shed 5 bases and J 3 bases; nucleotides not matched to a gene: 9. Germline V gene data show CDR1 as SEHNR and CDR2 as FQNEAQ (reference sequence). The CDR3 is made up of 15 amino acids. This chain's CDR3 is CASSLLGQADYGYTF. The CDR3 nucleotides read TGTGCCAGCAGCCTACTCGGACAGGCGGACTATGGCTACACCTTC.

The V gene is TRBV15, the J gene TRBJ2-4, with D possibly matching TRBD1 (6 bases). Germline CDR1 LNHNV, CDR2 YYDKDF (reference sequence). V lost 0 bases to trimming and J lost 2 bases, with 11 bases between them. This CDR3 has 16 residues. The CDR3 sequence is CATSRDAGVTKNIQYF. CDR3 in DNA: TGTGCCACCAGCAGAGATGCAGGGGTGACCAAAAACATTCAGTACTTC.

This clonotype was seen a few times. The chain links TRBV20-1 to TRBJ2-7; 9 nucleotides align to TRBD1. Germline CDR1 is DFQATT and CDR2 is SNEGSKA (reference sequence). The J segment lost 1 base and the V segment lost 3 bases, leaving 7 bases of the junction unmatched. The CDR3 loop spans 15 amino acids. CDR3 residues: CSARATGGRSYEQYF. The CDR3 DNA reads TGCAGTGCTAGGGCCACAGGGGGCAGATCCTACGAGCAGTACTTC.

This clonotype is a singleton in its sample. The J gene is TRBJ2-7, the V gene TRBV6-5, with a tentative D call TRBD1 (6 bases). Germline V gives CDR1 MNHEY, CDR2 SVGAGI. The CDR3 has 15 residues. Deletions cut 4 bases from V and 10 bases from J, with 23 bases between. The CDR3 protein is CASSSQGVLPIDQYF. Here the CDR3 DNA reads TGTGCCAGCAGTTCACAGGGAGTCCTGCCCATCGACCAGTACTTC.

Only a few counts were recorded for this clonotype. The V and J genes are TRBV4-2 and TRBJ1-2; weak D call: TRBD1 (6 bases). The CDR3 sequence is 15 residues long. Germline CDR1 is LGHNA and CDR2 is YNFKEQ. Trimming shortened V by 7 bases and J by 7 bases, and 22 bases separated the two germline ends. The CDR3 DNA is TGTGCCAGCAAACCCGGGACACCTACCTTCGGTGGCTACACCTTC. Its protein is CASKPGTPTFGGYTF.

This chain connects TRBV10-3 to TRBJ1-5; the D gene is possibly TRBD1 (6 bases). The V end was cut by 2 bases, the J end by 7 bases, with 12 bases between. The CDR3 runs to 14 residues. Germline V gene sequence: CDR1 ENHRY, CDR2 SYGVKD. The CDR3 spells CAISETGGSQPQHF. DNA of the CDR3: TGTGCCATCAGTGAGACCGGGGGCAGCCAGCCCCAGCATTTT.

Only a few counts were recorded for this clonotype. The chain links TRBV4-2 to TRBJ1-2, with 7 nucleotides matching TRBD1. Germline-derived CDR1 and CDR2 are LGHNA and YNFKEQ. The CDR3 has 17 amino acids. V lost 1 base, J lost 6 bases, and 14 bases stayed unmatched. The CDR3 loop is CASSQGQGSGGRDGYTF. The CDR3 nucleotides are TGTGCCAGCAGCCAAGGACAGGGTAGCGGTGGGAGAGATGGCTACACCTTC.

The V and J genes are TRBV4-1 and TRBJ1-5; possibly TRBD1 for D (6 bases). Trimming shortened V by 0 bases and J by 3 bases, and 12 bases separated the two germline ends. The CDR3 totals 16 residues. Germline-derived CDR1 and CDR2 are MGHRA and YSYEKL. This CDR3 reads CASSQERTDSNQPQHF. CDR3 sequence (DNA): TGCGCCAGCAGCCAAGAACGGACAGACTCCAATCAGCCCCAGCATTTT.

This clonotype has a handful of counts. The chain has TRBV25-1 and TRBJ2-5, with 11 bases aligning to TRBD2. With 5 bases clipped from V and 4 bases from J, the junction kept 6 bases outside the gene matches. Germline V CDR1 and CDR2: MGHDK, SYGVNS. This CDR3 contains 15 residues. The CDR3 sequence: CASSHPGLAGETQYF. CDR3 in DNA: TGTGCCAGCAGTCATCCAGGACTAGCGGGAGAGACCCAGTACTTC.